The 19 T cell receptor beta chains presented below share a single source sample, sequenced in a study of shared clonotypes between healthy human individuals. The repertoire was sequenced with immunoSEQ multiplex PCR; TCRdb's copy has only in-frame clones and lacks some. The data show about 2 million clones, less than 95% seen once. Selected positively for CCR7 and CD45RO-negative, naive CD8 cells excluded terminally differentiated effector memory CD45RA+ cells. Specimen: naive CD8+ T cells sorted from blood. These receptors all come from a man between 18 and 29 years old in good health.

The rearrangement uses TRBV12-2 and TRBJ2-7; the table's D gene call, TRBD1, was not cross checked with the DNA. TRBV12-2 counts as a pseudogene. There are 11 residues in the CDR3. CDR3 coding DNA: TGTGCAAGTCGCTCCAGACAGGAGCAGTACTTC. It specifies CASRSRQEQYF.

This clone was seen a single time. The V gene is TRBV25-1, the J gene TRBJ2-7; D is undetermined. V was cut by 4 bases and J by 5 bases, with 15 bases left in between. CDR3 length: 14 residues. Germline CDR1 and CDR2: MGHDK and SYGVNS. CDR3 sequence reads: CASSALDWNDEQYF. In DNA form, the CDR3 reads TGTGCCAGCAGTGCTTTGGATTGGAATGACGAGCAGTACTTC.

V gene TRBV2 combines with J gene TRBJ2-1, with D possibly TRBD2 on 6 matching bases. Looked up from germline, CDR1 is SNHLY and CDR2 is FYNNEI. CDR3 length: 15 residues. V lost 1 base, J lost 2 bases, and 9 bases lay in between. The CDR3 here is CASSEGGVAYNEQFF. The CDR3 DNA reads TGTGCCAGCAGTGAAGGGGGGGTCGCCTACAATGAGCAGTTCTTC.

On this clone itself: In the same sample, other DNA sequences code for this CDR3. This chain uses TRBV30 with TRBJ2-3; D is unresolved. The length of the CDR3 is 15 residues. Germline V gives CDR1 GTSNPN, CDR2 SVGIG (reference sequence). V lost 0 bases and J 0 bases, leaving 10 bases between the germline ends. Here the CDR3 reads CAWSVLAVSTDTQYF. The DNA of the CDR3 is TGTGCCTGGAGTGTACTCGCGGTTAGCACAGATACGCAGTATTTT.

The gene calls are TRBV4-1 and TRBJ2-7, with no clear D. Germline CDR1 reads MGHRA; CDR2 reads YSYEKL. The CDR3 is 15 amino acids. V was clipped by 0 bases and J by 3 bases, with 12 bases between them. This CDR3 is CASSQDRTLGYEQYF. The CDR3 bases are TGCGCCAGCAGCCAAGATCGCACATTGGGCTACGAGCAGTACTTC.

This chain links TRBV27 with TRBJ1-2; 9 nucleotides align to TRBD1. V lost 4 bases, J lost 8 bases, and 11 bases stayed unmatched. Germline V gene sequence: CDR1 MNHEY, CDR2 SMNVEV (reference sequence). This CDR3 is 15 amino acids long. The CDR3 reads CASSSLQGALEGYTF. The CDR3 DNA reads as TGTGCCAGCAGTTCGTTACAGGGGGCGTTGGAGGGCTACACCTTC.

The V call is TRBV6-5, the J call TRBJ2-3; perhaps TRBD2 as D (5 bases). Germline V CDR1 and CDR2: MNHEY, SVGAGI. The CDR3 is 14 residues long. The V end was cut by 6 bases, the J end by 4 bases, with 14 bases between. The chain's CDR3 is CASSPMDFADTQYF. The CDR3 DNA sequence: TGTGCCAGCAGCCCTATGGACTTTGCAGATACGCAGTATTTT.

This sequence joins TRBV13 and TRBJ2-7, with D possibly being TRBD2 (6 bases). V was clipped by 3 bases and J by 6 bases, with 18 bases between them. This CDR3 is 15 amino acids long. Germline V gives CDR1 PRHDT, CDR2 FYEKMQ (reference sequence). CDR3 sequence reads: CASSFQAQTRGEQYF. In DNA, the CDR3 is TGTGCCAGCAGCTTCCAAGCCCAGACTAGGGGCGAGCAGTACTTC.

The chain is built from TRBV2 and TRBJ2-4; TRBD2 aligns across 7 bases. The CDR3 is made up of 16 amino acids. Germline V CDR1 and CDR2: SNHLY, FYNNEI. J lost 0 bases, V lost 2 bases, and 4 bases had no gene match. CDR3 in DNA: TGTGCCAGCAGTGAACCGGGGGGACTAGCCAAAAACATTCAGTACTTC. Translation: CASSEPGGLAKNIQYF.

The chain couples TRBV7-6 to TRBJ2-7, with TRBD2 matching over 7 bases. The CDR3 is made up of 15 amino acids. The J segment lost 5 bases and the V segment lost 5 bases, leaving 12 bases of the junction unmatched. Germline assignment: CDR1 SGHVS and CDR2 FNYEAQ. CDR3 in amino acids: CASSPFQRGVDEQYF. The CDR3, as DNA: TGTGCCAGCAGCCCTTTTCAGCGGGGCGTGGACGAGCAGTACTTC. Looking up the rest from reference TRBV7-6 and TRBJ2-7 gives the full variable domain: GAGVSQSPRYKVTKRGQDVALRCDPISGHVSLYWYRQALGQGPEFLTYFNYEAQQDKSGLPNDRFSAERPEGSISTLTIQRTEQRDSAMYRCASSPFQRGVDEQYFGPGTRLTVT.

This clone was detected a few times. In the same sample, other DNA sequences code for this CDR3. The chain has TRBV7-9 and TRBJ2-2; 7 bases align to TRBD1. The J segment lost 6 bases and the V segment lost 5 bases, leaving 3 bases of the junction unmatched. The CDR3 spans 13 residues. In germline, CDR1 is SEHNR, CDR2 FQNEAQ (reference sequence). CDR3 protein: CASSPTGSGELFF. CDR3 DNA sequence: TGTGCCAGCAGCCCGACAGGGTCCGGGGAGCTGTTTTTT.

The V call is TRBV29-1, the J call TRBJ1-1; 7 bases are shared with TRBD1. Losses at the gene ends were 6 bases for V and 6 bases for J; bases not matched to a gene: 7. The CDR3 is 12 residues long. Germline values: CDR1 SQVTM, CDR2 ANQGSEA. CDR3 in amino acids: CSVLPGTAEAFF. As DNA, the CDR3 is TGCAGCGTCCTTCCCGGGACAGCTGAAGCTTTCTTT.

The CDR3 loop is CASSIEGTSAYNEQFF. CDR3 bases: TGTGCCAGTAGTATAGAGGGGACTAGCGCCTACAATGAGCAGTTCTTC. This rearrangement joins TRBV19 to TRBJ2-1, with 10 bases matching TRBD2. Trimming removed 0 bases from V and 2 bases from J; junction bases left unmatched: 1. The germline V gene encodes CDR1 LNHDA and CDR2 SQIVND (reference sequence). CDR3 length equals 16 residues.

V and J are TRBV4-1 and TRBJ2-5; D may be TRBD1 or TRBD2 (5 bases each). Looked up from germline, CDR1 is MGHRA and CDR2 is YSYEKL. The germline V and J ends were trimmed by 1 base and 1 base, with 10 bases remaining between them. CDR3 size: 15 residues. This CDR3 is CASSQGRDGQETQYF. The CDR3 DNA reads TGCGCCAGCAGCCAAGGAAGGGACGGCCAAGAGACCCAGTACTTC.

The genes are TRBV30 and TRBJ2-1, with TRBD2 matching over 10 bases. The CDR3 covers 17 residues. The trim removed 2 bases at V and 0 bases at J, leaving 7 bases unmatched. Germline CDR1 is GTSNPN and CDR2 is SVGIG (reference sequence). The CDR3 sequence is CAWSRASGGPSYNEQFF. In DNA form, the CDR3 reads TGTGCCTGGAGTAGGGCTAGCGGGGGCCCCTCCTACAATGAGCAGTTCTTC.

V and J are TRBV2 and TRBJ1-6; D remains ambiguous. V was shortened by 6 bases and J by 2 bases, with 14 bases between the two germline ends. Germline values: CDR1 SNHLY, CDR2 FYNNEI. The CDR3 contains 16 residues. The CDR3 DNA is TGTGCCAGCAGCGATGTACCTGGCACCTATAATTCACCCCTCCACTTT. Translated, it gives CASSDVPGTYNSPLHF.

The CDR3 spells CASSLAGSQETQYF. The CDR3 nucleotides read TGTGCCAGCTCACTTGCAGGGAGCCAAGAGACCCAGTACTTC. The chain uses TRBV18 and TRBJ2-5; D possibly uses TRBD1 or TRBD2 (5 bases each). This CDR3 contains 14 residues. The V end lost 4 bases, the J end lost 1 base, and 10 bases lay between the germline ends. CDR1 is KGHSH and CDR2 is LQKENI in the germline V gene.

CDR3 amino acids: CASSPSGAYNEQFF. The CDR3 DNA reads as TGTGCCAGCAGCCCTTCCGGGGCCTACAATGAGCAGTTCTTC. The gene calls are TRBV7-9 and TRBJ2-1, with a tentative D call TRBD2 (5 bases). CDR1 is SEHNR and CDR2 is FQNEAQ in the germline V gene (reference sequence). Trimming cost V 5 bases and J 2 bases, with 10 bases left between them. This CDR3 comprises 14 residues.

The gene calls are TRBV9 and TRBJ1-1, with 7 nucleotides matching TRBD1. In germline, CDR1 is SGDLS, CDR2 YYNGEE. CDR3 length: 17 residues. J lost 0 bases, V lost 4 bases, and 12 bases had no gene match. CDR3 DNA sequence: TGTGCCAGCAGCCCCCACGGGGACAGACAGATGAACACTGAAGCTTTCTTT. It yields the protein CASSPHGDRQMNTEAFF.